In its sample, the clone carrying this T cell receptor (beta chain) was seen a few times. The CDR3 runs to 16 residues. CDR1 is SQVTM, CDR2 ANQGSEA, per germline. J was trimmed by 5 bases and V by 6 bases; bases with no gene match: 13. This sample was included in a study of T cell responses to AZD1222 COVID-19 vaccine. TCRdb's table, derived via immunoSEQ multiplex PCR, lists solely in-frame clones and lacks some. The table records about 130,000 clones, just over 85% of them present only once. The TCR was taken from an adult in good health. The sequencing here drew on peripheral blood, taken on day 0 of MenACWY control vaccination. The V gene is TRBV29-1, the J gene TRBJ2-2; TRBD1 agrees at 9 bases. CDR3 bases: TGCAGCGTCGAACCGTTACAGGGGGCGCGGACCGGGGAGCTGTTTTTT. Translation gives CSVEPLQGARTGELFF.